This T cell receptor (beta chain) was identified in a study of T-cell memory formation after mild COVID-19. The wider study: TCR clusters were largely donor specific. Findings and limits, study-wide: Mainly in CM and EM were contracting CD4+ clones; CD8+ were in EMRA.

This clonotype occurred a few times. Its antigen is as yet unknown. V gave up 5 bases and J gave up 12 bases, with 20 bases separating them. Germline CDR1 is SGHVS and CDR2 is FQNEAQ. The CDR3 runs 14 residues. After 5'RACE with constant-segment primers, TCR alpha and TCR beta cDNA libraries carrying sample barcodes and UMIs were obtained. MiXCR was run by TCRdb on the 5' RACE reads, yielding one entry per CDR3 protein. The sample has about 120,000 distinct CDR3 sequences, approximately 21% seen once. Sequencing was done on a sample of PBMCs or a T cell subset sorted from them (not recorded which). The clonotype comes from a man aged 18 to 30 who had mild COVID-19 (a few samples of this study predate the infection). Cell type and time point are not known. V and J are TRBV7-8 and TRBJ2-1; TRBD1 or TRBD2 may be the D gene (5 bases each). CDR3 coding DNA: TGTGCCAGCAGCGACAGACCGAGGGTATGGCGGCAGTTCTTC. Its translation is CASSDRPRVWRQFF.